Listed below are T cell receptor beta chains from one sample, sequenced in a study of blood T cells in healthy people across ages. TCRdb re-derived calls from the 5' RACE reads in MiXCR, one entry per CDR3 protein. Of 1.5 million to 2 million distinct CDR3 sequences in the sample, roughly a third were seen once. The sequenced sample was blood. The source of these receptors is a woman aged 30 to 39 in good health. Both conserved end residues are trimmed from each CDR3.

V gene,J gene,CDR3 protein
TRBV3-1,TRBJ1-1,ASKQGDWTEAF
TRBV6-2/TRBV6-3,TRBJ2-2,ASSFGTGVTGELF
TRBV6-5,TRBJ1-1,ASRAGHTEAF
TRBV6-1,TRBJ2-7,ASSAGQGRFEQY
TRBV4-1,TRBJ2-5,ASSLEQVIGETQY
TRBV10-3,TRBJ2-2,AISERLAGGPNTGELF
TRBV27,TRBJ1-5,ASRTQGNWQPQH
TRBV12-3/TRBV12-4,TRBJ2-5,ASTDVRGETQY
TRBV5-6,TRBJ2-7,ASTITPSGLTYEQY
TRBV27,TRBJ2-7,ASSLLGQGVWSYEQY
TRBV6-1,TRBJ2-5,ASLRPGEETQY
TRBV29-1,TRBJ2-5,SGLDGQETQY
TRBV4-1,TRBJ2-7,ASSQDEGQPYEQY
TRBV3-1,TRBJ2-5,ASSQDLTSGVTQY
TRBV4-1,TRBJ2-1,ASSQDWNEQF
TRBV20-1,TRBJ2-7,SARGPDRSGQY
TRBV27,-,ASRVETGGHEQY
TRBV19,TRBJ1-5,ASLQGEGSNQPQH
TRBV12-3/TRBV12-4,TRBJ2-7,ASSPMVRTYEQY
TRBV10-3,TRBJ2-1,AISEGDSGAIHQYNEQF
TRBV11-2,TRBJ2-5,ASSFRFAGTGGRETQY
TRBV19,TRBJ2-7,ASSTRDRAIEQY
TRBV12-3/TRBV12-4,TRBJ2-7,ASSLSSRDKTYEQY